Listed here is a single T cell receptor beta chain. V shed 4 bases and J shed 0 bases, with 13 bases lying between them. The CDR3 runs to 17 residues. Germline CDR1 and CDR2: SGHAT and FQDESV (reference sequence). The sample comes from a study of cytomegalovirus exposure and HLA in healthy donors. PCR primers comprised 60 Vbeta and 13 Jbeta primers. Generated by immunoSEQ multiplex PCR, the TCRdb table keeps only in-frame clones and is missing some. The sample contains some 250,000 clones, about four fifths of which appear only once. This receptor was obtained from a woman aged 40-49 years in good health and CMV-seropositive. The chain uses TRBV11-1 and TRBJ2-6; a weak D match, TRBD1 (6 bases). Sequencing was carried out using PBMCs. CDR3 bases: TGTGCCAGCAGCTCACAGGGATTCTACTCTGGGGCCAACGTCCTGACTTTC. Translating it yields CASSSQGFYSGANVLTF.